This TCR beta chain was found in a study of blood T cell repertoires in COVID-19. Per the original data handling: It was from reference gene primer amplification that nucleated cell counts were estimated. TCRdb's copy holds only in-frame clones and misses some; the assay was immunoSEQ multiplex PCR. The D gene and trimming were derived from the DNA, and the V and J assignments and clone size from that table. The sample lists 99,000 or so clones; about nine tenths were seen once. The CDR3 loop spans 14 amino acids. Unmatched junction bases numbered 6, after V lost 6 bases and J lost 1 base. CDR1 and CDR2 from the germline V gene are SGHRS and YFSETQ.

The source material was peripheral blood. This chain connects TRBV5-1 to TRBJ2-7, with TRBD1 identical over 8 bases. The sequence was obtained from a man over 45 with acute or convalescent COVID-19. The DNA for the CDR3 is TGCGCCAGCAAGTACAGGGGGTCGTCCTACGAGCAGTACTTC. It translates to CASKYRGSSYEQYF.